This T cell receptor (beta chain) was documented in a study of blood T cell repertoires in COVID-19. Study summary: The study drew acute and convalescent COVID-19 samples from the United States, Italy and Spain. The cDNA or gDNA used as material had been derived from T cells, B-cell-depleted T cells, or PBMCs.

Authors' analysis steps: The authors estimated nucleated cell counts from reference gene primer amplification. Generated by immunoSEQ multiplex PCR, the TCRdb table keeps only in-frame clones and is missing some. V, J and clone size derive from that table, while D and trimming were established from the DNA sequence. This sample carries 170,000 or so clones, approximately 86% of them seen once, and the ten largest clones take 0.58%. Germline V gene lookup returns CDR1 MDHEN and CDR2 SYDVKM. V lost 8 bases to trimming and J lost 4 bases, with 16 bases between them. There are 14 residues in the CDR3. The J gene is TRBJ2-3, the V gene TRBV28; TRBD2 is a possible D gene (6 bases). Sequencing was carried out using peripheral blood. The sequence came from a man in his fifties or sixties with COVID-19, enrolled during active disease. The CDR3 DNA follows: TGTGCCAGCGAAATTCCGGGAGCGGCAGATACGCAGTATTTT. As protein: CASEIPGAADTQYF. Looking up the rest from reference TRBV28 and TRBJ2-3 gives the full variable domain: DVKVTQSSRYLVKRTGEKVFLECVQDMDHENMFWYRQDPGLGLRLIYFSYDVKMKEKGDIPEGYSVSREKKERFSLILESASTNQTSMYLCASEIPGAADTQYFGPGTRLTVL.